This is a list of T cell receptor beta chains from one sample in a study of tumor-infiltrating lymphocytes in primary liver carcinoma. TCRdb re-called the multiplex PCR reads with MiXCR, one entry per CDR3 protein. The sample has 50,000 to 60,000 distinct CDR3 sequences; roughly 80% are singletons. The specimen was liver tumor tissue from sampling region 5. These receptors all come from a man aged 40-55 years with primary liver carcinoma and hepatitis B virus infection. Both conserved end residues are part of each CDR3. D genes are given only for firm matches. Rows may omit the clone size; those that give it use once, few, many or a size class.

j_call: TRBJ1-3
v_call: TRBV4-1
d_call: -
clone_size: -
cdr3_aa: CASSRQGHVSSGSTIYF
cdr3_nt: TGCGCCAGCAGCCGCCAGGGGCACGTCAGCTCTGGAAGCACCATATATTTT

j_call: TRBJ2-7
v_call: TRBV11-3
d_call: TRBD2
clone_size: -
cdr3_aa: CASSHGEGDYGQNF
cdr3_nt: TGTGCCAGCAGCCATGGAGAAGGGGACTACGGGCAGAACTTC

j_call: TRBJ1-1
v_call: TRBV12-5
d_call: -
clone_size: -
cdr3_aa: CASGLPKNRDKGTEAFF
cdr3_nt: TGTGCTAGTGGTTTGCCTAAAAACCGAGATAAAGGCACTGAAGCTTTCTTT

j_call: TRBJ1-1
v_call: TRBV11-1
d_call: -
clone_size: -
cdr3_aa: CACSWSAKGDTEAFF
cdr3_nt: TGTGCCTGCAGCTGGTCGGCCAAGGGGGACACTGAAGCTTTCTTT

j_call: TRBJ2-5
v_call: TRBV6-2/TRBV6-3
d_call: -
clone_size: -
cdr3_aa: CASSWTAGSGETQYF
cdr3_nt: TGTGCCAGCAGTTGGACTGCCGGGAGTGGAGAGACCCAGTACTTC

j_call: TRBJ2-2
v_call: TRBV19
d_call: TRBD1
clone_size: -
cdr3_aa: CASKARGKNTGELFF
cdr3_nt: TGCGCCAGTAAGGCCAGGGGGAAGAACACCGGGGAGCTGTTTTTT

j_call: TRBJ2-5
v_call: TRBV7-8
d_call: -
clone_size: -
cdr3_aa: CASKQGTTQETQHF
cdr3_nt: TGTGCCAGCAAGCAAGGGACAACTCAAGAGACCCAGCACTTC

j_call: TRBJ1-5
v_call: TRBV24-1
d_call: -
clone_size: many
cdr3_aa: CATSDRDIGQPQHF
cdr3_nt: TGTGCCACCAGTGACCGGGACATAGGACAGCCCCAGCATTTT

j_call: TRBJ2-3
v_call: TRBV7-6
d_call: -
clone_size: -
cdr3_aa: CANSLGLAGEVVSTDTQYF
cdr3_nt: TGTGCCAACAGCTTAGGCTTGGCTGGAGAGGTGGTTAGCACAGATACGCAGTATTTT

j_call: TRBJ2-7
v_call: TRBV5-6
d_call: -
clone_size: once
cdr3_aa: CASSLMVYEQYF
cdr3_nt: TGTGCCAGCTCCTTGATGGTCTACGAGCAGTACTTC

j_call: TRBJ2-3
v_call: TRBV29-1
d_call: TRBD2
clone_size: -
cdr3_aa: CCALTAGSQGLSVTQYF
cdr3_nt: TGCTGCGCCCTGACAGCGGGATCCCAAGGGTTGTCGGTTACGCAGTATTTT

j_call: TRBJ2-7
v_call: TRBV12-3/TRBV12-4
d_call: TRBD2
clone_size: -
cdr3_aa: CVSSFPGTSGRGEQYF
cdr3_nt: TGTGTCAGCAGTTTTCCCGGTACTAGCGGGAGAGGCGAGCAGTACTTC

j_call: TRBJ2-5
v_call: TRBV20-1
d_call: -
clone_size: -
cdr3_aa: CSALGVSGRVGETQYF
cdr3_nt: TGCAGTGCCCTAGGTGTCAGTGGGAGAGTAGGGGAGACCCAGTACTTC

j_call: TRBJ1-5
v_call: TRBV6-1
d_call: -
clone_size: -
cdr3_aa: CASSVDGGWNQPQHF
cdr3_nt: TGTGCCAGTAGTGTGGACGGGGGCTGGAATCAGCCCCAGCATTTT

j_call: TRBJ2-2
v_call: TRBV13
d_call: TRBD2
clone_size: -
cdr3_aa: CASNLISGRAGKLFF
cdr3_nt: TGTGCCAGCAACTTGATTAGCGGGAGGGCCGGGAAGCTGTTTTTT

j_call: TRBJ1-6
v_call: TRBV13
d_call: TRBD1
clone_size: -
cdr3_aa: CASSTPGDRGDSSLHF
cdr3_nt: TGTGCCAGCAGCACACCCGGGGACAGAGGCGATTCATCCCTCCACTTT

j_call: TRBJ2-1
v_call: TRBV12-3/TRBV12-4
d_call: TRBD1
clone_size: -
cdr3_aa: CSSSGTGVVYVQFF
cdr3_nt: TGTTCCAGCTCCGGGACAGGGGTGGTTTATGTGCAATTCTTC

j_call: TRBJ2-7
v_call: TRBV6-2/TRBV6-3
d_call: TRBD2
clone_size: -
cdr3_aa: CASRTSAYEQYF
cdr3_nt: TGTGCCAGCAGGACTAGCGCCTACGAGCAGTACTTC

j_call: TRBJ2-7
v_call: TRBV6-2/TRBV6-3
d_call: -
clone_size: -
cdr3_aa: CASSYEVPYDQRF
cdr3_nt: TGTGCCAGCAGTTACGAGGTACCCTACGATCAGCGCTTC

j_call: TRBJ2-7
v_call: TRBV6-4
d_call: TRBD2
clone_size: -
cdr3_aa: CASSDPTSGVHEQYF
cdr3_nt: TGTGCCAGCAGCGACCCGACTAGCGGGGTCCACGAGCAGTACTTC

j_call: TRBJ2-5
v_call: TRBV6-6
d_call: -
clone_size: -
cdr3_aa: CSSSYPGSEETQYF
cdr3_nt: TGTTCCAGCAGTTACCCAGGGTCGGAGGAGACCCAGTACTTC

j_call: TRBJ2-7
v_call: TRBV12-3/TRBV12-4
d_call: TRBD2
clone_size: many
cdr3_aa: CASSLRLAETHSYEQYF
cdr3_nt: TGTGCCAGCAGTTTACGGCTAGCGGAGACCCACTCCTACGAGCAGTACTTC

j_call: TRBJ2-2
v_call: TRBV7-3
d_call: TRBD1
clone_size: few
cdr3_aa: CASSLKGPPAGGNTGELFF
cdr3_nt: TGTGCCAGCAGCTTAAAAGGCCCCCCGGCAGGGGGGAACACCGGGGAGCTGTTTTTT

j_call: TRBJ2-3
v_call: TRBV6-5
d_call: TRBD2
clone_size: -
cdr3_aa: CASNPVLAGRDTQYF
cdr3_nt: TGTGCCAGCAACCCAGTACTAGCGGGAAGAGATACGCAGTACTTT

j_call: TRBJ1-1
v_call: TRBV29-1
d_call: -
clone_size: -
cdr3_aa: CSVGLGWGMRTGAFF
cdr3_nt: TGCAGCGTAGGCCTAGGGTGGGGGATGAGGACTGGAGCTTTCTTT

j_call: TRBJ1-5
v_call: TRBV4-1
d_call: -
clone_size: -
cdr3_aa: CASSPIEWSNQSQHF
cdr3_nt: TGCGCCAGTAGTCCCATAGAGTGGAGCAATCAGTCCCAGCATTTT

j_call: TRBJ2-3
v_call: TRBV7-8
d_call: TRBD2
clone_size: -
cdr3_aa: CASSLGGIHSPYTQYF
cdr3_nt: TGTGCCAGTAGCTTGGGAGGGATTCACTCTCCTTATACGCAGTATTTT

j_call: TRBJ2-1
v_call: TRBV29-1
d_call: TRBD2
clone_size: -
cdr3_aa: CSIGLAGGFYNKQFF
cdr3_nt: TGCAGCATAGGACTAGCGGGAGGGTTCTACAATAAGCAGTTCTTC

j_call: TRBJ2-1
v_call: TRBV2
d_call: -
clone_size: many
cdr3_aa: CASSGRLGNEQFF
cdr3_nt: TGTGCCAGCAGCGGCCGACTAGGGAATGAGCAGTTCTTC

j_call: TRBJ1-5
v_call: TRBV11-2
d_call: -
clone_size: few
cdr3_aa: CPSSLKGGLMNHPQHF
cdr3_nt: TGTCCCAGCAGCCTAAAAGGGGGACTGATGAATCATCCCCAGCATTTT

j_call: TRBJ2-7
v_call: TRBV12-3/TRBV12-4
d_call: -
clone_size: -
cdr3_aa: CASGLLIGLKNEQYF
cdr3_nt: TGTGCCAGCGGTTTATTGATAGGGCTAAAGAACGAGCAATACTTC

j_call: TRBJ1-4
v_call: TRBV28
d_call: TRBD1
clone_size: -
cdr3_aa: CVSSFGDRLATNEKLFF
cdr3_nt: TGTGTCAGCAGTTTTGGGGACAGACTTGCAACTAATGAAAAACTGTTTTTT

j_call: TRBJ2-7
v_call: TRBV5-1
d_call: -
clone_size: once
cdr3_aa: CASSLGRMSSHEQYF
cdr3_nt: TGCGCCAGTAGCCTGGGTCGGATGAGCTCCCACGAGCAGTACTTC

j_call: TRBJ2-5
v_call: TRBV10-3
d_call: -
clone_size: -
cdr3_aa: CAIGGGALQGAQYF
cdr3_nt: TGTGCCATCGGAGGGGGGGCCCTACAAGGGGCCCAGTACTTC

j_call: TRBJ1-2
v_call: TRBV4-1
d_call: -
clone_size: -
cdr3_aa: CATSLDGGAYGYTF
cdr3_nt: TGCGCCACCAGCCTGGACGGGGGTGCGTATGGCTACACCTTC

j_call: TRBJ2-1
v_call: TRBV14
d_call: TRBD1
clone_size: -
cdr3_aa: CASSQEGHGTACNEQFF
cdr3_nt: TGTGCCAGTAGCCAAGAGGGTCATGGGACAGCGTGCAATGAGCAGTTCTTC

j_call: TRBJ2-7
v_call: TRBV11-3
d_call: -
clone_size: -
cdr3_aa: CASIVGRSYEQYF
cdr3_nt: TGTGCCAGCATCGTGGGACGGTCCTACGAGCAGTATTTC

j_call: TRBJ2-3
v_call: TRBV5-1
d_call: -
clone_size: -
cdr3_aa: CVSSLSRADTQYF
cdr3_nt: TGCGTCAGCAGTTTGTCTAGGGCCGATACGCAGTATTTT

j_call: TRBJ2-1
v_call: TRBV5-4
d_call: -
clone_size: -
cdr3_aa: CASSTARQYNNEQFF
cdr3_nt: TGTGCCAGCAGCACTGCCCGACAGTATAATAATGAGCAGTTCTTC

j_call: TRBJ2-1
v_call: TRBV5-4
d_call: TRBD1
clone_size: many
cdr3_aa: CASSLAPGQGAGEQFF
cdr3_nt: TGTGCCAGCAGCTTGGCCCCGGGACAGGGGGCCGGTGAGCAGTTCTTC

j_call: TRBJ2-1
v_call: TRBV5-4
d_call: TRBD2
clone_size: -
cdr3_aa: CASSPSGGQEERFF
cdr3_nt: TGTGCCAGCAGCCCCTCGGGGGGGCAGGAAGAGCGGTTCTTC

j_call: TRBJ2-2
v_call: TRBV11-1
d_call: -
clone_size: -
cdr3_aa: CACSCTGPFSGELFF
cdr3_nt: TGTGCCTGCAGCTGTACAGGGCCTTTCTCCGGGGAGCTGTTTTTT

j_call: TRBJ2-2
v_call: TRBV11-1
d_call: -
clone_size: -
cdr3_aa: CASSYTGPFPGELFF
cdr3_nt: TGTGCCAGCAGTTATACAGGACCTTTCCCTGGGGAGCTGTTTTTT